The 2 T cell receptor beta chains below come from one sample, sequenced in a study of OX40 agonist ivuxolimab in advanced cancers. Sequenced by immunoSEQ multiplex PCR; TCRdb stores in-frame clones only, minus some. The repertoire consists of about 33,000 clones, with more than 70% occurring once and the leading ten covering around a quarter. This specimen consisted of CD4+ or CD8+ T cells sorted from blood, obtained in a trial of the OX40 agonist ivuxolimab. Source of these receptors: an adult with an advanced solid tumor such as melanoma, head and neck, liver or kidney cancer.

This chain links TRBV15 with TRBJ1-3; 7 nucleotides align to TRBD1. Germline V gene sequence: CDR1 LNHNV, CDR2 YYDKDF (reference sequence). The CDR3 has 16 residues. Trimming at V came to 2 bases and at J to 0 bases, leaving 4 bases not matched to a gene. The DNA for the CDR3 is TGTGCCACCAGCAGAACCCGGGACAGCTCTGGAAACACCATATATTTT. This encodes CATSRTRDSSGNTIYF.

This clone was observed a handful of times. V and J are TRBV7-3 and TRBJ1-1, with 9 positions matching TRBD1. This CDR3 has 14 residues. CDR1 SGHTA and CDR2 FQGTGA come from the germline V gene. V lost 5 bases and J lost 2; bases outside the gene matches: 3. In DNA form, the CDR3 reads TGTGCCAGCAGCCTACAGGGGGCTAACACTGAAGCTTTCTTT. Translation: CASSLQGANTEAFF.